The 7 T cell receptor beta chains given below trace back to one sample, sequenced in a study of cytomegalovirus exposure and HLA in healthy donors. Use of 60 Vbeta and 13 Jbeta primers characterized the PCR. Profiling relied on immunoSEQ multiplex PCR, and the TCRdb table lists in-frame clones only, not all of them. The data hold about 89,000 clones, with about 80% observed a single time. The specimen sequenced was PBMCs. These receptors came from a male donor in good health and CMV-seronegative.

The CDR3 is CASRSQETQYF. As DNA, the CDR3 is TGTGCCAGCAGATCTCAAGAGACCCAGTACTTC. J is TRBJ2-5 and V is TRBV6-1; unclear D gene. Germline loops: CDR1 MNHNS, CDR2 SASEGT. V lost 6 bases, J lost 2 bases, and 4 bases lay in between. The CDR3 runs to 11 residues.

The genes are TRBV18 and TRBJ2-1; a weak D match, TRBD1 (6 bases). The length of the CDR3 is 16 residues. Germline V lookup: CDR1 KGHSH, CDR2 LQKENI. V gave up 6 bases and J gave up 0 bases, with 15 bases separating them. CDR3 sequence: CASSPRAGDSYNEQFF. CDR3 DNA sequence: TGTGCCAGCTCCCCAAGGGCAGGGGACTCCTACAATGAGCAGTTCTTC.

Only a few counts were recorded for this clone. The chain uses TRBV7-2 and TRBJ1-2; 7 nucleotides align to TRBD1. Germline V gene data show CDR1 as SGHTA and CDR2 as FQGNSA. V lost 1 base and J lost 8; bases outside the gene matches: 4. This CDR3 is 13 amino acids long. The DNA of the CDR3 is TGTGCCAGCAGCTTAGAGGGGGCGGGGGGCTACACCTTC. Encoded protein: CASSLEGAGGYTF.

In this sample, this clone turned up once. The chain has TRBV29-1 and TRBJ2-5; the D gene is possibly TRBD1 (5 bases). The CDR3 consists of 12 residues. The ends were cut back, 2 bases at V and 7 bases at J, with 11 bases in the middle. Germline V gene data show CDR1 as SQVTM and CDR2 as ANQGSEA. CDR3 bases: TGCAGCGTTGAACCCAGGGTAGGGACCCAGTACTTC. This encodes CSVEPRVGTQYF. The full variable domain, with the rest looked up from reference TRBV29-1 and TRBJ2-5, is SAVISQKPSRDICQRGTSLTIQCQVDSQVTMMFWYRQQPGQSLTLIATANQGSEATYESGFVIDKFPISRPNLTFSTLTVSNMSPEDSSIYLCSVEPRVGTQYFGPGTRLLVL.

This clone was found a few times. This sequence joins TRBV28 and TRBJ1-5, with 7 bases lining up with TRBD1. CDR3 length equals 15 residues. Looked up from germline, CDR1 is MDHEN and CDR2 is SYDVKM. V lost 7 bases, J lost 3 bases, and 9 bases stayed unmatched. In DNA form, the CDR3 reads TGTGCCAGCAAACGGGCGGGGACAGCCAATCAGCCCCAGCATTTT. Translating it yields CASKRAGTANQPQHF. The full variable domain, rest sourced from reference TRBV28 and TRBJ1-5, is DVKVTQSSRYLVKRTGEKVFLECVQDMDHENMFWYRQDPGLGLRLIYFSYDVKMKEKGDIPEGYSVSREKKERFSLILESASTNQTSMYLCASKRAGTANQPQHFGDGTRLSIL.

A note on this clone: One junction end disagrees with the germline gene, perhaps due to a read error. This rearrangement joins TRBV7-9 to TRBJ2-7, with no clear D. Per germline, CDR1 SEHNR and CDR2 FQNEAQ (reference sequence). The CDR3 length is 12 residues. The CDR3, as DNA: TGTTCCAGCAGCTTATTTACATACGAGCAGTACTTC. Its protein product is CSSSLFTYEQYF. Variable domain in full (rest from reference TRBV7-9 and TRBJ2-7): DTGVSQNPRHKITKRGQNVTFRCDPISEHNRLYWYRQTLGQGPEFLTYFQNEAQLEKSRLLSDRFSAERPKGSFSTLEIQRTEQGDSAMYLCSSSLFTYEQYFGPGTRLTVT.

This clone has only a few counts. CDR3 coding DNA: TGCGCCAGCAGCCTAGGACAGCGTGAGGAGACCCAGTACTTC. It codes for CASSLGQREETQYF. V and J are TRBV5-1 and TRBJ2-5; possible D gene TRBD1, 6 bases. Germline V gene lookup returns CDR1 SGHRS and CDR2 YFSETQ. The ends were cut back, 4 bases at V and 5 bases at J, with 15 bases in the middle. This CDR3 is 14 amino acids long.